The next 13 T cell receptor beta chains were all read from a single sample in a study of T-cell reconstitution after alpha-beta-depleted transplantation in children. TCRbeta library preparation incorporated unique molecular identifiers. One entry per CDR3 protein results from TCRdb running MiXCR on the PCR reads. Of about 870,000 distinct CDR3 sequences listed, 15% to 20% are singletons. The source material was PBMCs, mostly from graft donor cells, sampled 360 days after TCRalphabeta/CD19-depleted stem cell transplant. The receptors come from a male patient under 18 who had a stem cell transplant for acute lymphoblastic leukemia, so the T cells may come from the graft donor.

The J gene is TRBJ2-3, the V gene TRBV24-1, with D possibly being TRBD1 or TRBD2 (5 bases each). This CDR3 is 16 amino acids long. Trimming cost V 6 bases and J 4 bases, with 19 bases left between them. Germline values: CDR1 KGHDR, CDR2 SFDVKD. In nucleotides, the CDR3 is TGTGCCACCAGTCCCCTCGGGGCCCCAGGACCAGATACGCAGTATTTT. Its translation: CATSPLGAPGPDTQYF.

This clonotype was detected only a few times. CDR3 in amino acids: CASSMGQSEQYF. For the CDR3, the DNA is TGTGCCAGTAGTATGGGTCAAAGCGAGCAGTACTTC. The rearrangement uses TRBV19 and TRBJ2-7; D is unresolved. This CDR3 comprises 12 residues. Trimming took 3 bases from V and 6 from J, leaving 9 bases between them. Looked up from germline, CDR1 is LNHDA and CDR2 is SQIVND (reference sequence).

This clonotype was seen a handful of times. This chain joins TRBV15 and TRBJ2-1, with TRBD2 identical over 8 bases. Trimming removed 0 bases from V and 6 bases from J; junction bases left unmatched: 10. The CDR3 runs 17 residues. The germline V gene has CDR1 LNHNV and CDR2 YYDKDF (reference sequence). CDR3 loop: CATSRDEAIRGGNEQFF. The DNA of the CDR3 is TGTGCCACCAGCAGAGATGAGGCCATACGGGGGGGCAATGAGCAGTTCTTC.

This chain connects TRBV20-1 to TRBJ2-2; D tentatively reads TRBD1 or TRBD2 (6 bases each). This CDR3 has 14 amino acids. Trimming took 1 base from V and 7 from J, leaving 13 bases between them. CDR1 is DFQATT, CDR2 SNEGSKA, per germline (reference sequence). DNA for the CDR3: TGCAGTGCTAGAGGAGGGGGGTTAAGCGGGGAGCTGTTTTTT. Encoded protein: CSARGGGLSGELFF.

The V and J genes are TRBV7-8 and TRBJ2-5; 7 nucleotides align to TRBD2. The junction had 7 bases not matched to a gene; V was cut back by 1 base and J by 2 bases. The CDR3 loop spans 16 amino acids. Germline-derived CDR1 and CDR2 are SGHVS and FQNEAQ. In DNA, the CDR3 is TGTGCCAGCAGCTTAGTTATGGGGGGGGGACAAGAGACCCAGTACTTC. Translated, it gives CASSLVMGGGQETQYF.

This clonotype was seen only a few times. The rearrangement uses TRBV18 and TRBJ2-1; weak D call: TRBD2 (5 bases). This CDR3 has 19 amino acids. With 1 base removed from V and 3 bases from J, the gap between germline ends came to 22 bases. Germline V CDR1 and CDR2: KGHSH, LQKENI. CDR3 region: CASSPRAPSPFSNYNEQFF. DNA of the CDR3: TGTGCCAGCTCACCACGAGCCCCTAGCCCCTTTTCAAACTACAATGAGCAGTTCTTC.

This clonotype was counted between two and nine times. The chain has TRBV12-3 or TRBV12-4 and TRBJ2-1; 9 bases are a match to TRBD2. V dropped 8 bases and J dropped 4; count of bases not matched to a gene: 6. CDR3 length: 14 residues. CDR3 DNA: TGTGCCAGCTATGAGACTAGCGGATACAATGAGCAGTTCTTC. Translated: CASYETSGYNEQFF.

V and J are TRBV7-6 and TRBJ2-3; D ambiguous. The CDR3 loop spans 17 amino acids. The ends were cut back, 2 bases at V and 2 bases at J, with 17 bases in the middle. CDR1 and CDR2 (germline): SGHVS, FNYEAQ. DNA of the CDR3: TGTGCCAGCAGCTTAATGGGCAGCACGGTGTACACAGATACGCAGTATTTT. Translating it yields CASSLMGSTVYTDTQYF. The full variable domain, completed using reference TRBV7-6 and TRBJ2-3, is GAGVSQSPRYKVTKRGQDVALRCDPISGHVSLYWYRQALGQGPEFLTYFNYEAQQDKSGLPNDRFSAERPEGSISTLTIQRTEQRDSAMYRCASSLMGSTVYTDTQYFGPGTRLTVL.

This clonotype was counted many times. This chain uses TRBV29-1 with TRBJ2-5; 8 positions agree with TRBD2. The V gene end was trimmed by 0 bases and the J gene end by 5 bases; junction bases not matched to a gene: 8. The CDR3 is made up of 15 amino acids. Germline V gene data show CDR1 as SQVTM and CDR2 as ANQGSEA. In DNA form, the CDR3 reads TGCAGCGTTGAAGAAGGAACTCGGGGGGGCGAGACCCAGTACTTC. As protein: CSVEEGTRGGETQYF.

This clonotype was picked up a small number of times. The CDR3 DNA sequence: TGCAGTGCTAGCCCCAGCGGGACGTACCAAGAGACCCAGTACTTC. Protein product: CSASPSGTYQETQYF. The V and J genes are TRBV20-1 and TRBJ2-5; 7 bases are a match to TRBD2. Germline assignment: CDR1 DFQATT and CDR2 SNEGSKA (reference sequence). Germline trimming cut 3 bases from V and 0 bases from J; bases unmatched to any gene: 7. The length of the CDR3 is 15 residues.

The V gene is TRBV3-1, the J gene TRBJ2-3, with 12 bases identical to TRBD2. CDR1 is LGHDT, CDR2 YNNKEL, per germline (reference sequence). The V and J ends lost 3 bases and 10 bases, in that order; junction bases with no gene match: 14. This CDR3 is 17 amino acids long. In DNA, the CDR3 is TGTGCCAGCAGCCACAGACTAGCGGGAGTGGAGGTGGATGCGCAGTATTTT. Its translation is CASSHRLAGVEVDAQYF.

The chain joins TRBV12-5 to TRBJ1-3; D gene ambiguous. The CDR3 has 15 amino acids. Trimming left V 8 bases short and J 0 bases short, with 14 bases between. Germline-derived CDR1 and CDR2 are LGHNT and FRNRAP. The CDR3 nucleotides read TGTGCTAGTCTCCCGAACAACTACTCTGGAAACACCATATATTTT. Its translation: CASLPNNYSGNTIYF.

In its sample, this clonotype was seen once. The chain uses TRBV9 and TRBJ2-1; the D gene is possibly TRBD2 (6 bases). The CDR3 runs to 15 residues. The germline V gene has CDR1 SGDLS and CDR2 YYNGEE. Trimming removed 0 bases at V and 4 bases at J, with 11 bases between. CDR3 in amino acids: CASSVVAGPYNEQFF. In DNA form, the CDR3 reads TGTGCCAGCAGCGTAGTTGCGGGACCGTACAATGAGCAGTTCTTC.